This T cell receptor (beta chain) was sequenced in a study of T cell changes during pregnancy in multiple sclerosis. Sequencing was performed with immunoSEQ multiplex PCR; in TCRdb, only in-frame clones are kept and a portion is missing. The repertoire has around 70,000 clones, around 90% of them found once; the top ten carry around 2.2%. Germline V gene sequence: CDR1 MNHNS, CDR2 SASEGT. V was cut by 11 bases and J by 5 bases, with 10 bases left in between. The CDR3 contains 11 residues. The chain employs TRBV6-1 and TRBJ2-1; tentatively, D is TRBD2 (6 bases). The material sequenced was peripheral blood, taken in the second trimester of pregnancy. The sequence derives from a female donor in good health, enrolled as a control in a pregnancy study. CDR3 in DNA: TGTGCCGGAGGGGAGAACAATGAGCAGTTCTTC. This translates into CAGGENNEQFF.